A single sample is the source of the 11 T cell receptor beta chains below, sequenced in a study of blood T cell repertoires in COVID-19. Some clones are missing from TCRdb's copy, which holds only in-frame ones; the method was immunoSEQ multiplex PCR. The data contain about 230,000 clones, less than 85% of them seen just once; the ten biggest clones take up around 2.6%. Sequenced input: peripheral blood. The source is a woman in her 70s with active or convalescent COVID-19.

The chain joins TRBV7-2 to TRBJ2-7; 9 bases are shared with TRBD2. Germline V lookup: CDR1 SGHTA, CDR2 FQGNSA. V trimming: 1 base; J trimming: 6 bases; junction bases outside the gene matches: 10. This CDR3 region has 16 residues. This chain's CDR3 is CASSLGGGTSRFEQYF. The CDR3 DNA reads as TGTGCCAGCAGCTTAGGGGGTGGGACTAGCCGATTCGAGCAGTACTTC.

The CDR3 region is CASSLDRGPSYEQYF. CDR3 coding DNA: TGTGCCAGCAGCTTAGACAGGGGGCCCTCCTACGAGCAGTACTTC. The rearrangement joins TRBV7-2 to TRBJ2-7, with 9 positions matching TRBD1. This CDR3 has 15 amino acids. Germline CDR1 is SGHTA and CDR2 is FQGNSA. The trim removed 1 base at V and 0 bases at J, leaving 1 base unmatched.

V usage is TRBV6-2 or TRBV6-3 and J usage is TRBJ2-3, with no clear D. CDR1 is MNHEY, CDR2 SVGEGT, per germline. The length of the CDR3 is 16 residues. The V end lost 5 bases, the J end lost 1 base, and 16 bases lay between the germline ends. CDR3 DNA sequence: TGTGCCAGCAGTCGCCGTGGTCAGCGTGGCACAGATACGCAGTATTTT. Translating gives CASSRRGQRGTDTQYF.

The chain employs TRBV19 and TRBJ1-2; D gene unclear. The CDR3 sequence is 10 residues long. V gave up 8 bases and J gave up 8 bases, with 9 bases separating them. Germline CDR1 and CDR2: LNHDA and SQIVND (reference sequence). This chain's CDR3 is CASGSGGYTF. CDR3 coding DNA: TGTGCCAGTGGTAGCGGGGGCTACACCTTC.

The table lists this clone with a few counts. This chain uses TRBV28 with TRBJ2-5, with TRBD2 matching over 8 bases. The CDR3 is 14 residues long. Trimming removed 8 bases from V and 2 bases from J; junction bases left unmatched: 7. Germline V CDR1 and CDR2: MDHEN, SYDVKM. CDR3 in DNA: TGTGCCAGCCGGGAGGGCGGAACTCAAGAGACCCAGTACTTC. Translation gives CASREGGTQETQYF. The full variable domain, with the rest looked up from reference TRBV28 and TRBJ2-5, is DVKVTQSSRYLVKRTGEKVFLECVQDMDHENMFWYRQDPGLGLRLIYFSYDVKMKEKGDIPEGYSVSREKKERFSLILESASTNQTSMYLCASREGGTQETQYFGPGTRLLVL.

The chain carries TRBV6-5 and TRBJ2-2, with a tentative D call TRBD1 (6 bases). Trimming removed 8 bases from V and 9 bases from J, with 16 bases in between. This CDR3 comprises 13 residues. The germline V gene encodes CDR1 MNHEY and CDR2 SVGAGI. CDR3 nucleotides: TGTGCCAGCGATCGGCAGGGGACGAGGGAGCTGTTTTTT. It translates to CASDRQGTRELFF.

The rearrangement uses TRBV4-1 and TRBJ2-7, with TRBD1 matching over 8 bases. The V gene's germline CDR1 is MGHRA and CDR2 YSYEKL. V was clipped by 3 bases and J by 9 bases; unmatched bases: 10. The CDR3 loop spans 14 amino acids. CDR3 in DNA: TGCGCCAGCAGCCAGGGTTGGACAGGGACGGGGCAGTACTTC. It is translated as CASSQGWTGTGQYF.

The genes are TRBV19 and TRBJ2-1; no reliable D call. Per the germline V gene, CDR1 is LNHDA and CDR2 is SQIVND (reference sequence). This CDR3 has 13 residues. V was cut by 1 base and J by 8 bases, with 9 bases left in between. The CDR3 DNA sequence: TGTGCCAGTAGTATAGCCCGAGGCTATGAGCAGTTCTTC. Residues: CASSIARGYEQFF. Filled out from reference TRBV19 and TRBJ2-1, the complete variable domain reads DGGITQSPKYLFRKEGQNVTLSCEQNLNHDAMYWYRQDPGQGLRLIYYSQIVNDFQKGDIAEGYSVSREKKESFPLTVTSAQKNPTAFYLCASSIARGYEQFFGPGTRLTVL.

V is TRBV29-1 and J is TRBJ2-1; D is perhaps TRBD2 (6 bases). The V gene's germline CDR1 is SQVTM and CDR2 ANQGSEA. V was shortened by 2 bases and J by 4 bases, with 12 bases between the two germline ends. There are 14 residues in the CDR3. DNA for the CDR3: TGCAGCGTTGAACTGGCTAGCGATTACAATGAGCAGTTCTTC. Protein sequence: CSVELASDYNEQFF.

The rearrangement uses TRBV27 and TRBJ2-7; 9 nucleotides match TRBD1. CDR1 and CDR2 (germline): MNHEY, SMNVEV (reference sequence). V was pared by 2 bases and J by 4 bases, with 6 bases of the junction left unmatched. CDR3 size: 15 residues. DNA of the CDR3: TGTGCCAGCAGTTTACGCGGGACAGGGACATACGAGCAGTACTTC. This gives the protein CASSLRGTGTYEQYF.

This clone was found once. Other DNA sequences within the sample encode an identical CDR3. The chain combines TRBV9 with TRBJ2-1; the D is unclear. Germline values: CDR1 SGDLS, CDR2 YYNGEE. V lost 0 bases and J 0 bases, leaving 7 bases between the germline ends. There are 15 residues in the CDR3. The CDR3 DNA sequence: TGTGCCAGCAGCGTAGTTTCGGGCTCCTACAATGAGCAGTTCTTC. It yields the protein CASSVVSGSYNEQFF.